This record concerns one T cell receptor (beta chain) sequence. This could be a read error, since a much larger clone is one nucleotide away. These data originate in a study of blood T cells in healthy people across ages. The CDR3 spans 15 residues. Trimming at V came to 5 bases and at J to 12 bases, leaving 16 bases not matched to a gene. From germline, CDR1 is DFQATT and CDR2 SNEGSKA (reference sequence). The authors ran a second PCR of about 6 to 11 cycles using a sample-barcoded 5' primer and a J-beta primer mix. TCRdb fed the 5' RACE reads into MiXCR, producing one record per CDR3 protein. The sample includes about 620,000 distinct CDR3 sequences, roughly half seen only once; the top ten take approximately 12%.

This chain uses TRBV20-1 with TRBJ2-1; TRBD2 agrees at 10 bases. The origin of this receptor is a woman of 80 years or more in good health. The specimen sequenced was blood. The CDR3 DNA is TGCAGTGCTTCGAGTGATAGCGGGAGGAGGGATGGGCAGTTCTTC. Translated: CSASSDSGRRDGQFF.